This TCR beta chain was recovered during a study of PD-1 blockade in classical Hodgkin lymphoma. This CDR3 is built from 15 residues. Trimming pared 6 bases from V and 4 bases from J, leaving 19 bases between. Germline V gene data show CDR1 as MNHEY and CDR2 as SMNVEV (reference sequence). The assay was immunoSEQ multiplex PCR, and TCRdb's table has in-frame clones only and misses some. The table records about 84,000 clones, about 89% of them present only once. Exposure to brentuximab vedotin varied, and each patient had relapsed following autologous stem cell transplantation. The rearrangement links TRBV27 to TRBJ2-7; D remains ambiguous. The sequences come from peripheral blood mononuclear cells (PBMCs), collected at baseline. This clonotype originated in a human donor with classical Hodgkin lymphoma. The CDR3 DNA is TGTGCCAGCAGACCGCGTTTAGCAGAATCTTACGAGCAGTACTTC. Translation: CASRPRLAESYEQYF.